Included here is one T cell receptor (beta chain) sequence, with context. This clonotype came up many times. Its antigen has not been determined. Within one base of it there is no much larger clone, and no base qualities were kept. This specimen belongs to a study of T cells after yellow fever vaccination (dated by TCRdb to about 2019). About the investigation overall: Libraries from fractions with low cell numbers were prepared with the SMART-Seq v4 Ultra Low Input RNA kit. Two healthy male donors made up the cohort, one aged 18 to 30 years and the other aged 30 to 40 years. To follow T-cell clones before and after both primary and booster YFV17D yellow fever vaccination, bulk TCR alpha and beta repertoires underwent longitudinal sequencing. Blood was collected at multiple timepoints before and after primary and secondary immunization, and bulk PBMC replicates and cell subsets were isolated. On the study overall, not on this receptor specifically: Because the study included only two donors, the extent to which the findings can be generalized is limited. The secondary T-cell response was weaker than the primary response but faster, peaking on day 5 instead of day 15. A small share of clonotypes occurred in both CD4 and CD8 compartments, likely arising from convergent recombination. Most clones expanded after primary vaccination (approximately 96% of CD4 and roughly 91% of CD8) were re-detected after the booster, suggesting that broad memory maintenance occurred. Computational filtering was required because FACS-sorted repertoires could contain abundant contaminating clonotypes from the bulk population.

The sample's treatment or condition, from its label and the paper: live attenuated yellow fever vaccine strain. PBMCs were isolated from peripheral blood using a standard Ficoll-Paque protocol. Dynabeads CD4 and CD8 positive selection kits were used to isolate CD4 and CD8 T-cell fractions. RNA was extracted with TriZol from bulk PBMCs, CD4 and CD8 fractions, and dextramer-positive and dextramer-negative fractions. TCR cDNA was synthesized by 5'RACE template switching, which introduced a universal primer site and unique molecular identifiers. cDNA synthesis was primed from both the TCR alpha and TCR beta constant segments. Library amplification used two PCR steps, and the second PCR step added sample barcodes and sequencing adapters. Libraries were sequenced on Illumina HiSeq 2500 (2x100 bp) or NovaSeq (2x150 bp). Per the source publication's procedure: Reads were demultiplexed and collapsed into UMI consensus sequences with MIGEC, and V(D)J alignment was performed with MiXCR. Vaccine-responding clonotypes were identified with edgeR using replicate PBMC samples, with FDR below 0.01 and a log2 fold change above 5 up to day 15 being required. CD4 or CD8 identity was assigned to each bulk clonotype according to whether the clonotype was present at higher abundance in the sequenced CD4 repertoire or the sequenced CD8 repertoire. TCRdb passed the public sequencing reads through fastp at Q25 and MiXCR, retaining productive beta sequences. CDR3 protein duplicates are merged, each entry listing the most common genes and DNA. These V and J calls rely on TCRdb rather than the paper's analysis. The sample profile shows about 63,000 distinct CDR3 sequences; 7.4% of them were found once. The ten most abundant clones make up 36% of the sample.

Taken from the germline V gene, the CDR1 and CDR2 loops are SGHRS and YFSETQ. The V end gives up 4 bases and the J end 9 bases, leaving 15 bases in the junction not matched to a gene. The CDR3 goes from the cysteine to the phenylalanine over 16 residues. Of all the DNA, just the CDR3 is kept, 48 bases in frame from base 1. This clonotype was sampled from a man younger than 40 who received the YFV17D yellow fever vaccine. The receptor chain draws on TRBV5-1 and TRBJ2-1, and 8 junction bases match TRBD2. Sequencing was performed on CD8+ T cells sorted from PBMCs, taken 15 days after the yellow fever booster vaccination. The nucleotide sequence reads as follows: TGCGCCAGCAGCCCCTTAGCGGGAACGGCGGTTATTGAGCAGTTCTTC. It specifies CASSPLAGTAVIEQFF.